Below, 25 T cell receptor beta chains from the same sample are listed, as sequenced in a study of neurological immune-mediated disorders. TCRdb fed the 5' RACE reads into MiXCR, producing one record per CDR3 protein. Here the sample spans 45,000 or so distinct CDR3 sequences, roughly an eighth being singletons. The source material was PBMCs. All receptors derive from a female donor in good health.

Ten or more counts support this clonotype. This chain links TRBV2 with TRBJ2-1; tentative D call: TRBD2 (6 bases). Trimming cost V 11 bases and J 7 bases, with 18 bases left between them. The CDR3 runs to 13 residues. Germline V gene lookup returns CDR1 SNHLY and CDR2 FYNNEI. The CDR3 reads CAVSVGGLNEQFF. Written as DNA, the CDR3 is TGTGCCGTCTCGGTGGGGGGTCTGAATGAGCAGTTCTTC.

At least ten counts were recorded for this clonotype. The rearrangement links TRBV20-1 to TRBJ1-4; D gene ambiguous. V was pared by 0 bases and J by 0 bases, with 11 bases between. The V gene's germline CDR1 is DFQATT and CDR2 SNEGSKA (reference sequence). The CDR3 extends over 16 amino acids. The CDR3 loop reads CSARDPRPATNEKLFF. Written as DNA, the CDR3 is TGCAGTGCTAGAGATCCCAGGCCAGCAACTAATGAAAAACTGTTTTTT.

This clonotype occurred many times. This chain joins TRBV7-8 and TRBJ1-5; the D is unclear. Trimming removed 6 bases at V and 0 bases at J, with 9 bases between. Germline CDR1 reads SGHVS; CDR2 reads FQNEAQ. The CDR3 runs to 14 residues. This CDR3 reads CASSPGISNQPQHF. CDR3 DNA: TGTGCCAGCAGTCCAGGTATTAGCAATCAGCCCCAGCATTTT.

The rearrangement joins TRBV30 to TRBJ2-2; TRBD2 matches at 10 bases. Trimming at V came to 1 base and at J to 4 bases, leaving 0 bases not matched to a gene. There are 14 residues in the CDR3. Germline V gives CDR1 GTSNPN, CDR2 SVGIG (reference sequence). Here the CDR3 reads CAWSGLAGTGELFF. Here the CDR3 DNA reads TGTGCCTGGAGTGGACTAGCGGGCACCGGGGAGCTGTTTTTT.

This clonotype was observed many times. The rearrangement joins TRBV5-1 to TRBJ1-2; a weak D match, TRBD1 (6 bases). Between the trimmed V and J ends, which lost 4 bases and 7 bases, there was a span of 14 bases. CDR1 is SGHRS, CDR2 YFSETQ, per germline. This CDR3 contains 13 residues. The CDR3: CASSPAGGLGYTF. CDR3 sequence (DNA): TGCGCCAGCAGCCCGGCGGGGGGCCTTGGCTACACCTTC.

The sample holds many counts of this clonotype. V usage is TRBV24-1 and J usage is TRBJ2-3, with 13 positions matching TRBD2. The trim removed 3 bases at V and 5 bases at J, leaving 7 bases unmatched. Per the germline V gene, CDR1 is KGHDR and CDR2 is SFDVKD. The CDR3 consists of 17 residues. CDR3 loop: CATSDDTSGGALDTQYF. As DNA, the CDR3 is TGTGCCACCAGTGATGATACTAGCGGGGGGGCCTTAGATACGCAGTATTTT.

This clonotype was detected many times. CDR3 sequence (DNA): TGCGCCAGCAGCCCCGGATCGGTTTTCTCTGGGGCCAACGTCCTGACTTTC. Protein: CASSPGSVFSGANVLTF. The rearrangement uses TRBV5-1 and TRBJ2-6; D gene ambiguous. In germline, CDR1 is SGHRS, CDR2 YFSETQ. The CDR3 spans 17 residues. V was cut by 4 bases and J by 0 bases, with 14 bases left in between.

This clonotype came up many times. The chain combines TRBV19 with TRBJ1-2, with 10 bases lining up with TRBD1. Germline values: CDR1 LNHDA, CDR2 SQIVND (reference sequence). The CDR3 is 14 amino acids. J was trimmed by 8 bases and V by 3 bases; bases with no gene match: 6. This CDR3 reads CASSIPGTGVGYTF. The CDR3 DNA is TGTGCCAGTAGTATTCCCGGGACAGGGGTCGGCTACACCTTC.

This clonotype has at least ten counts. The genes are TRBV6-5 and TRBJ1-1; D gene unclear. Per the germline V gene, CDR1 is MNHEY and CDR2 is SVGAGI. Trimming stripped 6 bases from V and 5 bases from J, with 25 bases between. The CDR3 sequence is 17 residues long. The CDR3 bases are TGTGCCAGCAGCCTAGACTTAAGGGAGGGTGTTGAAACTGAAGCTTTCTTT. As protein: CASSLDLREGVETEAFF.

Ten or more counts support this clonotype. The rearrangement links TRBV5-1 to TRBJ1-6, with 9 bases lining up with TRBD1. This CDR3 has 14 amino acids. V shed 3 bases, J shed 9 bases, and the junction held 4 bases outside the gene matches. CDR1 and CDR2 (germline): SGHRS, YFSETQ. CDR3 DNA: TGCGCCAGCAGCTGGGGACAGGGTGGTTCACCCCTCCACTTT. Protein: CASSWGQGGSPLHF.

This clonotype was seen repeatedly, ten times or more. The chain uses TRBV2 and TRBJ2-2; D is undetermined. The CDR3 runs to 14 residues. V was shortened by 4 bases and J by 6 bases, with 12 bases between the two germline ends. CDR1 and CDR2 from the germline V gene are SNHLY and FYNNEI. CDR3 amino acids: CASSAVNVAGELFF. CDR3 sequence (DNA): TGTGCCAGCAGTGCGGTGAACGTGGCCGGGGAGCTGTTTTTT.

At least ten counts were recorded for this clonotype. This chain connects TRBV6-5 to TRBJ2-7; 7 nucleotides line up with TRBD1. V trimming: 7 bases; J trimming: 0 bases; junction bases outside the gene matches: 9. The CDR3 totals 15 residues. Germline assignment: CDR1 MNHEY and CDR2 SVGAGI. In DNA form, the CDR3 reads TGTGCCAGCACCTCCACCGGGACAGCCTCCTACGAGCAGTACTTC. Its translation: CASTSTGTASYEQYF.

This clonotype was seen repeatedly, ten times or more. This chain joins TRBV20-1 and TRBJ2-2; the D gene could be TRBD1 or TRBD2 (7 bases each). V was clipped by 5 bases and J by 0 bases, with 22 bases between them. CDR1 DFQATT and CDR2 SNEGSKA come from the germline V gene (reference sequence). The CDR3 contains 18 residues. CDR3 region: CSASPTGRVFSNTGELFF. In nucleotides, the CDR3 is TGCAGTGCTTCACCGACAGGGAGGGTCTTCTCGAACACCGGGGAGCTGTTTTTT.

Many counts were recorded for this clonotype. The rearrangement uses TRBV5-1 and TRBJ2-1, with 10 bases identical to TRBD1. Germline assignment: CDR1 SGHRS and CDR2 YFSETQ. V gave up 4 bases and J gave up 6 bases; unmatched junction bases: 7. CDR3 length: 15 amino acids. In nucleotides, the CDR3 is TGCGCCAGCAGCGGGCGGACAGGGGGGGGCAATGAGCAGTTCTTC. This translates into CASSGRTGGGNEQFF.

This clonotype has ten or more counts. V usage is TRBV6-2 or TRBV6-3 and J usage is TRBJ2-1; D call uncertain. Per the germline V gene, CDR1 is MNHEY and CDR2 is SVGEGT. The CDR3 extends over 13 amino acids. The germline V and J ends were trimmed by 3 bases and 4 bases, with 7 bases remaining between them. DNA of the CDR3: TGTGCCAGCAGTTATTCTGGGTACAATGAGCAGTTCTTC. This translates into CASSYSGYNEQFF.

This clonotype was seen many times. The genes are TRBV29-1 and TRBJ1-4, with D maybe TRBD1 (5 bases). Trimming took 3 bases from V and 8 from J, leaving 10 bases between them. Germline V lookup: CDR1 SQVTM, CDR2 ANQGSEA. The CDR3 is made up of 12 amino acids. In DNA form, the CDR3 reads TGCAGCGTTGAGGAGGGGTCAGAAAAACTGTTTTTT. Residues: CSVEEGSEKLFF. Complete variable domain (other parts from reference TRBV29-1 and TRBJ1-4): SAVISQKPSRDICQRGTSLTIQCQVDSQVTMMFWYRQQPGQSLTLIATANQGSEATYESGFVIDKFPISRPNLTFSTLTVSNMSPEDSSIYLCSVEEGSEKLFFGSGTQLSVL.

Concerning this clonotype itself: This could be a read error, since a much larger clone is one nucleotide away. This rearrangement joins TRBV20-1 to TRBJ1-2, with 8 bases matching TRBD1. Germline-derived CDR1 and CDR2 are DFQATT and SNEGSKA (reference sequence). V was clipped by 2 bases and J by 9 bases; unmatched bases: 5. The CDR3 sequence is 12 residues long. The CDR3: CSARQGAARYTF. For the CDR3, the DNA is TGCAGTGCTAGACAGGGGGCCGCTCGCTACACCTTC.

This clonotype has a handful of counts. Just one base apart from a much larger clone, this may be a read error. DNA of the CDR3: TGTGTCAGCAGCCCCGGGACAGGACCCGCCCAAGAGACCCAGTACTTC. It codes for CVSSPGTGPAQETQYF. The gene calls are TRBV11-3 and TRBJ2-5; TRBD1 aligns across 8 bases. Germline CDR1 reads SGHNT; CDR2 reads YENEEA. The CDR3 is 16 residues long. The entire variable domain, with the rest obtained from reference TRBV11-3 and TRBJ2-5, is as follows: EAGVVQSPRYKIIEKKQPVAFWCNPISGHNTLYWYLQNLGQGPELLIRYENEEAVDDSQLPKDRFSAERLKGVDSTLKIQPAELGDSAVYLCVSSPGTGPAQETQYFGPGTRLLVL.

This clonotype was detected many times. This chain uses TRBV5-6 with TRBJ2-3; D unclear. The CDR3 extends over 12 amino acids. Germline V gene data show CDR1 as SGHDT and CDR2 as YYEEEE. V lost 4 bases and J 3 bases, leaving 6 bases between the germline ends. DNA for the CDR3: TGTGCCAGCAGCGCTGATACAGATACGCAGTATTTT. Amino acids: CASSADTDTQYF.

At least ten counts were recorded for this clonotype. For the CDR3, the DNA is TGCAGCGTTGAAGGTTGGGACACAGATACGCAGTATTTT. Protein product: CSVEGWDTDTQYF. The V gene is TRBV29-1, the J gene TRBJ2-3; D ambiguous. With 1 base removed from V and 2 bases from J, the gap between germline ends came to 7 bases. Germline lookup yields CDR1 SQVTM and CDR2 ANQGSEA. The CDR3 runs to 13 residues.

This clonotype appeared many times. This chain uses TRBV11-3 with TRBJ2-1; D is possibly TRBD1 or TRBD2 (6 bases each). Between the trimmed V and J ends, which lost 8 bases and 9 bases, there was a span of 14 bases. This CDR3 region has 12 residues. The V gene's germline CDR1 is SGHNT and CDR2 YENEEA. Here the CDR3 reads CASRGVGGEQFF. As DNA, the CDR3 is TGTGCCAGCCGCGGGGTAGGGGGTGAGCAGTTCTTC.

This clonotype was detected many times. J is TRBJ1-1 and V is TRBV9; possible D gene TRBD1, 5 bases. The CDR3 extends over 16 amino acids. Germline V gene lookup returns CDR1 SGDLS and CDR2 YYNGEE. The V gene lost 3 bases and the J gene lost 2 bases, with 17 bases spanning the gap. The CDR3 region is CASSDDRSNANTEAFF. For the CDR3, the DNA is TGTGCCAGCAGCGACGACAGATCGAACGCTAACACTGAAGCTTTCTTT.

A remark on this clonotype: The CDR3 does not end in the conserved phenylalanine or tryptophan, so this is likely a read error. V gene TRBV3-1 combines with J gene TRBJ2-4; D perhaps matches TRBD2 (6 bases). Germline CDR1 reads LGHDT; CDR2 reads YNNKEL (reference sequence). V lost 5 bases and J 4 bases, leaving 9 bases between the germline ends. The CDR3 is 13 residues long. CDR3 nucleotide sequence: TGTGCCAGCAGCTTGGAGGGAAAAAACATTCAGTACCTC. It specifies CASSLEGKNIQYL.

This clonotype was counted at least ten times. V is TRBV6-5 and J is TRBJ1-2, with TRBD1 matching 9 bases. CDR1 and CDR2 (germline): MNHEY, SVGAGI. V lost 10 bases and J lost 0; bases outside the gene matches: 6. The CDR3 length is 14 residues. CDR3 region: CATGGTGSNYGYTF. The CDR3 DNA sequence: TGTGCCACCGGGGGGACAGGGTCTAACTATGGCTACACCTTC.

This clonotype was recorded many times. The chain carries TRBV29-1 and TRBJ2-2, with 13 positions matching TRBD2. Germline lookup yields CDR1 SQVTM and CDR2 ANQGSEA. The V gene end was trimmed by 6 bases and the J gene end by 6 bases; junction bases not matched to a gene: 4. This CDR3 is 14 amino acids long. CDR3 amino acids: CSVSGLAGAGELFF. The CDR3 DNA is TGCAGCGTATCAGGACTAGCGGGAGCCGGGGAGCTGTTTTTT.